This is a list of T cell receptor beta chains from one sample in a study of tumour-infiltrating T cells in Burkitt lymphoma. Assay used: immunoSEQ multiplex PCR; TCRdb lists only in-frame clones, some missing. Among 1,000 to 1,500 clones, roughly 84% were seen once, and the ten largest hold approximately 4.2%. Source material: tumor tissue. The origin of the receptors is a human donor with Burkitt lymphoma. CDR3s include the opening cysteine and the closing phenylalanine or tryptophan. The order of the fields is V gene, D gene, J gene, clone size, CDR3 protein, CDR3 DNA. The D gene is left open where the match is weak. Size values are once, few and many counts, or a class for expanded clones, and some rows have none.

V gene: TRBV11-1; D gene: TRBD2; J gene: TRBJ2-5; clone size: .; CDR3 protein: CASSGGGGVETQYF; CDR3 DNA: TGTGCCAGCAGCGGGGGGGGAGGGGTGGAGACCCAGTACTTC
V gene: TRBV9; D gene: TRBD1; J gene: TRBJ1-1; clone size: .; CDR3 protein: CASSPWTGGGTEAFF; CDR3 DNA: TGTGCCAGCAGCCCCTGGACAGGGGGCGGCACTGAAGCTTTCTTT
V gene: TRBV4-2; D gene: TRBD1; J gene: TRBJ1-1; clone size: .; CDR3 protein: CASSNRQGHRNTEAFF; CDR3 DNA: TGTGCCAGCAGCAATCGACAGGGCCATCGGAACACTGAAGCTTTCTTT
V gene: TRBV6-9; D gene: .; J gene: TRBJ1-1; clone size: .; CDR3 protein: CASPRGDTEAFF; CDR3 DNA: TGTGCCAGCCCCCGGGGGGACACTGAAGCTTTCTTT
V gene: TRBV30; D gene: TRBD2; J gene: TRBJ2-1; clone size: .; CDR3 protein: CAWSVTLAGAYNEQFF; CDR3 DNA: TGTGCCTGGAGTGTGACACTAGCGGGAGCCTACAATGAGCAGTTCTTC
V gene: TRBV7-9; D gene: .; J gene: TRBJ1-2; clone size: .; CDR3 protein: CASSLGMRAGYTF; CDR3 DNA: TGTGCCAGCAGCTTAGGCATGAGGGCAGGCTACACCTTC
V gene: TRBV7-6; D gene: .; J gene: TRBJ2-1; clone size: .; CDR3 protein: CASSFPGGASYNEQFF; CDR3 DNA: TGTGCCAGCAGCTTTCCCGGCGGAGCCTCCTACAATGAGCAGTTCTTC
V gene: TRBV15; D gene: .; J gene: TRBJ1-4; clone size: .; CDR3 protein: CATSRVRRLDEKLFF; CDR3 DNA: TGTGCCACCAGCAGAGTGCGAAGGCTAGATGAAAAACTGTTTTTT
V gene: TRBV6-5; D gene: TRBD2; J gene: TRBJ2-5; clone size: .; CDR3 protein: CASSPGGFGTQYF; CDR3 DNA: TGTGCCAGCAGTCCGGGGGGGTTTGGGACCCAGTACTTC
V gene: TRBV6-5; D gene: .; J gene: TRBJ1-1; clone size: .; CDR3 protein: CASSYSASGRTEAFF; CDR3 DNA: TGTGCCAGCAGTTACTCTGCGAGCGGGCGGACTGAAGCTTTCTTT
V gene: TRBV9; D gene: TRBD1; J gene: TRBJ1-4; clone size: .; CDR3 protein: CASSVDDRGTNEKLFF; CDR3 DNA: TGTGCCAGCAGCGTAGACGACAGGGGGACTAATGAAAAACTGTTTTTT
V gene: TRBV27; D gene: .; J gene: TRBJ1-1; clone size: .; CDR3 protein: CASSGTGDTEAFF; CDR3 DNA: TGTGCCAGCAGCGGGACGGGGGACACTGAAGCTTTCTTT
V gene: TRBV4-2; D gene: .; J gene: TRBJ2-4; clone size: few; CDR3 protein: CASSPSRGGIQYF; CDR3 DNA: TGTGCCAGCAGTCCTTCTAGGGGCGGCATTCAGTACTTC
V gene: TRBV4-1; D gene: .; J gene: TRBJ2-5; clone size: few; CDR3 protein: CASSQTSGVRETQYF; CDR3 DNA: TGCGCCAGCAGCCAAACTTCGGGGGTACGGGAGACCCAGTACTTC
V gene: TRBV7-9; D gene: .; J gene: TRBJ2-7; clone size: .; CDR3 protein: CASSQEYEQYF; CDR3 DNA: TGTGCCAGCAGCCAAGAATACGAGCAGTACTTC
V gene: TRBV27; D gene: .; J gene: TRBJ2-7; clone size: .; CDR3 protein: CASSLDRSSYEQYF; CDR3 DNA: TGTGCCAGCAGTCTAGACAGAAGCTCCTACGAGCAGTACTTC
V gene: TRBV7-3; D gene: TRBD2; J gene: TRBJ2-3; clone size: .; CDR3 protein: CASSSPSGRSADTQYF; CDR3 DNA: TGTGCCAGCAGCTCCCCCAGCGGGAGAAGTGCAGATACGCAGTATTTT
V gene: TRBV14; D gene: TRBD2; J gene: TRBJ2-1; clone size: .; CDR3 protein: CASSQASLAGDRYNEQFF; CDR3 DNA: TGTGCCAGCAGCCAAGCTTCGCTAGCGGGAGATAGATACAATGAGCAGTTCTTC
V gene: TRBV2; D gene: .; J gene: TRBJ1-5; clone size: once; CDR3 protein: CASSEAPGVGNQPQHF; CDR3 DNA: TGTGCCAGCAGTGAAGCGCCGGGTGTCGGCAATCAGCCCCAGCATTTT
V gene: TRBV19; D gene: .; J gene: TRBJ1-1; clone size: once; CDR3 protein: CASSEAPREGAFF; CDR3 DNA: TGTGCCAGTAGTGAGGCCCCACGGGAAGGAGCTTTCTTT
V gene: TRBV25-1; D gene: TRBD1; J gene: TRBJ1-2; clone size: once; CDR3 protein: CASSEGTGGAYGYTF; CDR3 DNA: TGTGCCAGCAGTGAAGGGACAGGGGGCGCCTATGGCTACACCTTC
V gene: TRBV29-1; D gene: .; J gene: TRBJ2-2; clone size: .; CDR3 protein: CSVKVSNTGELFF; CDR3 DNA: TGCAGCGTTAAGGTTTCGAACACCGGGGAGCTGTTTTTT
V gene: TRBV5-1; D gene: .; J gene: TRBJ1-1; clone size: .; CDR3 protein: CASSFGTEAFF; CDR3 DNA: TGCGCCAGCAGCTTTGGCACTGAAGCTTTCTTT
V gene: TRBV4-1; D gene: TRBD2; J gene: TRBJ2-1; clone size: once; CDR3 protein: CASSQEAWSSGGYNEQFF; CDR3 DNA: TGCGCCAGCAGCCAAGAAGCATGGAGTAGCGGGGGCTACAATGAGCAGTTCTTC
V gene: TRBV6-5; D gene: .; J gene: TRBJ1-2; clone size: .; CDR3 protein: CASSYGGADGYTF; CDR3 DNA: TGTGCCAGCAGTTATGGGGGGGCCGATGGCTACACCTTC
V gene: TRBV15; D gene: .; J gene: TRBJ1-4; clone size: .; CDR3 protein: CATSRDRTATNEKLFF; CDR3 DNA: TGTGCCACCAGCAGAGACAGGACCGCAACTAATGAAAAACTGTTTTTT